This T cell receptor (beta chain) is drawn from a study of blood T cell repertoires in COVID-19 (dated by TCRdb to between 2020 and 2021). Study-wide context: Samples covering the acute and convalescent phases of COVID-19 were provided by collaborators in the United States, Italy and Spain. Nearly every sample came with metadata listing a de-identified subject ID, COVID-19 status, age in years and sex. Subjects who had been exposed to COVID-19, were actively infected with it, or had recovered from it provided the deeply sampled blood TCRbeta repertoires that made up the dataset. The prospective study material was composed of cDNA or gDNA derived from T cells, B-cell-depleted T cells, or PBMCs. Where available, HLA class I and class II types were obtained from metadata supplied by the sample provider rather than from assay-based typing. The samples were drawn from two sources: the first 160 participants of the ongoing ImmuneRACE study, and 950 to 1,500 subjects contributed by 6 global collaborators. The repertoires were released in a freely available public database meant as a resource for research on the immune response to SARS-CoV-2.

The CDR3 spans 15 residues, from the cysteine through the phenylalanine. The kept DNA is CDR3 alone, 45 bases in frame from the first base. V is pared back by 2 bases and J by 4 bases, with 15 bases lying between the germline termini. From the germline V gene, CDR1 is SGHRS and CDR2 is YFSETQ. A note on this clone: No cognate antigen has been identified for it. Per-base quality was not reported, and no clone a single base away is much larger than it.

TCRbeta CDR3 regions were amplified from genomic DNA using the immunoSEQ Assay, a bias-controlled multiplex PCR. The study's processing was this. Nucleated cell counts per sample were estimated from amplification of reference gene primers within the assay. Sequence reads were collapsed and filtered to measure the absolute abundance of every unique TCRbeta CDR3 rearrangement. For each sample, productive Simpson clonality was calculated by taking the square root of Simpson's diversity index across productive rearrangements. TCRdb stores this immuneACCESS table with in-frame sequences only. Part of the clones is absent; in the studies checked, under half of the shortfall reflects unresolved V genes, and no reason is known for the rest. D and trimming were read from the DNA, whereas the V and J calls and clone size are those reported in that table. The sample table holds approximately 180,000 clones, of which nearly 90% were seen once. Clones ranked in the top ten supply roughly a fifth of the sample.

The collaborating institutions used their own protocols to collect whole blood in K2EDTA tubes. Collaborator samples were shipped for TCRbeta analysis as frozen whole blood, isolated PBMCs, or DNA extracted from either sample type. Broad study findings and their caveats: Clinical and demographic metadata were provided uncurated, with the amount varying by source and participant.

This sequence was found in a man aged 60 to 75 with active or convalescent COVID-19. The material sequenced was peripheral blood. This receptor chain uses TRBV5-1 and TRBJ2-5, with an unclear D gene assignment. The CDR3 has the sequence CASSFLGRYRETQYF. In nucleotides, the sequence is TGCGCCAGCAGCTTCTTGGGCCGGTATAGAGAGACCCAGTACTTC.